This paragraph reports one T cell receptor beta chain. Its antigen is as yet unknown. This specimen comes from a study of graft-versus-host responses after intestinal transplantation. Study at large: Transplant types were multivisceral, liver-intestinal, or isolated intestinal. The whole recipient group had anti-thymocyte globulin induction followed by tacrolimus and steroids for two to four years. The study, taken as a whole, reports: Early after transplant, HvG clones declined as circulating GvH clones peaked.

Profiling relied on immunoSEQ multiplex PCR, and the TCRdb table lists in-frame clones only, not all of them. The sample contains tens of thousands of clones, 91% of which appear only once. This CDR3 region has 16 residues. CDR1 is MNHEY and CDR2 is SMNVEV in the germline V gene (reference sequence). Trimming cost V 6 bases and J 7 bases; bases outside gene matches: 12. The chain couples TRBV27 to TRBJ2-2; TRBD1 agrees at 9 bases. The input for sequencing was PBMCs, taken 650 to 670 days after intestinal transplant. The clonotype was recovered from a human patient who received an intestinal transplant, so some T cells may come from the graft donor. Here the CDR3 DNA reads TGTGCCAGCAGACCCCACAGGGGGCATGTTGGCGGGGAGCTGTTTTTT. It specifies CASRPHRGHVGGELFF.